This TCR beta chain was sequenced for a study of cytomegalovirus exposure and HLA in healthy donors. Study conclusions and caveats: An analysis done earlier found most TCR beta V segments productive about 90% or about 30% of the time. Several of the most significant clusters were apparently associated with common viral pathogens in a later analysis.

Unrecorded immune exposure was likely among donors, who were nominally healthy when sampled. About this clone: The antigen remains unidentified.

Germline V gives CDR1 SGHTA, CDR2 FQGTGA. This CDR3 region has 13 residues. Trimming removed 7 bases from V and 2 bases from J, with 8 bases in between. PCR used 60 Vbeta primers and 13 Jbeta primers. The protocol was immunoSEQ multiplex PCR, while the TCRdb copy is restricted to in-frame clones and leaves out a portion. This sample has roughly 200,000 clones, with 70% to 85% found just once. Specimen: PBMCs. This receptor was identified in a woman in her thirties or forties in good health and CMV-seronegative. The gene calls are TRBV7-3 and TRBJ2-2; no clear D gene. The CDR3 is CASTPQNTGELFF. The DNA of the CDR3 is TGTGCCAGCACCCCACAAAACACCGGGGAGCTGTTTTTT.